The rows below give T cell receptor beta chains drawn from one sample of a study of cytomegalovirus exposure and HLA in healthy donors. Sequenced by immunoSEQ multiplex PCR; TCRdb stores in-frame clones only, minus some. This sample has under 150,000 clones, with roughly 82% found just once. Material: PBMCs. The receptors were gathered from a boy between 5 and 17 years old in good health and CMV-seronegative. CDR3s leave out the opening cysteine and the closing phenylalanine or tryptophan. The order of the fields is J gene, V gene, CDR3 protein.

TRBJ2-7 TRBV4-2 ASSQPSGGSTYEQY
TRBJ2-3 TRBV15 ATSGLAGVTDTQY
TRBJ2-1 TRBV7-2 ASSLARADEQF
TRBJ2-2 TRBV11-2 ASRLLAGKNTGELF
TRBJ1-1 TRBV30 AWSGGGEAF
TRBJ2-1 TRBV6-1 ASSGSADSSYNEQF
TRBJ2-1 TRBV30 AWNLAGGYEQF
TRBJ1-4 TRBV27 ASSLSIGTGDEKLF
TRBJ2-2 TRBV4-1 ASSQPRTSGRPNTGELF
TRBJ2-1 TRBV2 ASSVGERQF
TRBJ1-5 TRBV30 AWSRTGGRQPQH
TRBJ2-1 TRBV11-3 ASSLGRRDDEQF